This T cell receptor (beta chain) came from a study of T-cell memory formation after mild COVID-19. The study, taken as a whole, reports: Clones that contracted clustered mainly in CM and EM if CD4+ and in EMRA if CD8+.

Details on this clonotype: Its target is unknown.

The CDR3 is 15 residues long. V was clipped by 8 bases and J by 4 bases, with 18 bases between them. CDR1 is LNHDA and CDR2 is SQIVND in the germline V gene (reference sequence). Using its own MiXCR run on the 5' RACE reads, TCRdb lists one record per CDR3 protein. The table has around 200,000 distinct CDR3 sequences, around 20% seen once. The sequencing sample was made of PBMCs or a T cell subset sorted from them (not recorded which). This TCR was recovered from a man aged 18 to 35 who had mild COVID-19 (a few samples of this study predate the infection). Cell type and time point are not known. The V call is TRBV19, the J call TRBJ1-5; unclear D gene. The CDR3 protein is CASRRGGLENQPQHF. The CDR3 coding sequence is TGTGCCAGTCGGCGGGGAGGGTTGGAGAATCAGCCCCAGCATTTT.